The clone carrying this T cell receptor (beta chain) was observed a few times. This entry comes from a study of blood T cells in healthy people across ages. The CDR3 extends over 15 amino acids. V was clipped by 6 bases and J by 5 bases; unmatched bases: 9. A J-beta primer mix and a sample-barcoded 5' primer were used in a second PCR of roughly 6 to 12 cycles. MiXCR was run by TCRdb on the 5' RACE reads, yielding one entry per CDR3 protein. The sample lists about 1 million distinct CDR3 sequences, approximately 26% occurring once. This same sample was also taken into another study, of T cells of mothers and their children.

The specimen sequenced was blood. This sequence joins TRBV12-3 or TRBV12-4 and TRBJ2-5; 10 positions agree with TRBD1. This receptor was identified in a girl aged 2-10 years in good health. This CDR3 is CASRATGGGIETQYF. In DNA, the CDR3 is TGTGCCAGCAGGGCGACAGGGGGCGGGATTGAGACCCAGTACTTC.